This T cell receptor beta chain derives from a study of identical twins. V trimming: 4 bases; J trimming: 1 base; junction bases outside the gene matches: 5. The CDR3 extends over 15 amino acids. Per the germline V gene, CDR1 is SGHRS and CDR2 is YFSETQ. TCRdb itself ran the 5' RACE reads through MiXCR, one entry per CDR3 protein. The data show more than 650,000 distinct CDR3 sequences, with less than 7% seen just once and 1.5% to 2% held by the top ten. The origin of this receptor is a man between 18 and 35 years old in good health. This rearrangement joins TRBV5-1 to TRBJ2-3; TRBD2 matches at 8 bases. Sequencing input: naive T cells sorted from blood. The chain's CDR3 is CASSPFSGGTDTQYF. DNA of the CDR3: TGCGCCAGCAGCCCCTTTAGCGGGGGCACAGATACGCAGTATTTT.